This record concerns one T cell receptor beta chain sequence. A far larger clone lies a single base away; this is likely a read error. This same CDR3 is encoded by further DNA sequences in the sample. The entry originates in a study of shared clonotypes between healthy human individuals. Clones were sequenced by immunoSEQ multiplex PCR, and TCRdb holds only the in-frame ones, with some missing. The sample has some 530,000 clones, 81% seen once. Germline V gene sequence: CDR1 SGHVS, CDR2 FNYEAQ. The V and J ends lost 5 bases and 6 bases respectively, with 21 bases between them. The CDR3 is made up of 16 amino acids.

This TCR was sampled from a woman aged 40 to 50 in good health. Some clones in this sample may be carry-over from other donors' samples. This sequence joins TRBV7-6 and TRBJ2-3, with D tentatively TRBD1 or TRBD2 (5 bases each). The material sequenced was PBMCs. In DNA, the CDR3 is TGTGCCAGCAGCCTGGGGGTAGGCAGATACACGGATACGCAGTATTTT. Translated: CASSLGVGRYTDTQYF.